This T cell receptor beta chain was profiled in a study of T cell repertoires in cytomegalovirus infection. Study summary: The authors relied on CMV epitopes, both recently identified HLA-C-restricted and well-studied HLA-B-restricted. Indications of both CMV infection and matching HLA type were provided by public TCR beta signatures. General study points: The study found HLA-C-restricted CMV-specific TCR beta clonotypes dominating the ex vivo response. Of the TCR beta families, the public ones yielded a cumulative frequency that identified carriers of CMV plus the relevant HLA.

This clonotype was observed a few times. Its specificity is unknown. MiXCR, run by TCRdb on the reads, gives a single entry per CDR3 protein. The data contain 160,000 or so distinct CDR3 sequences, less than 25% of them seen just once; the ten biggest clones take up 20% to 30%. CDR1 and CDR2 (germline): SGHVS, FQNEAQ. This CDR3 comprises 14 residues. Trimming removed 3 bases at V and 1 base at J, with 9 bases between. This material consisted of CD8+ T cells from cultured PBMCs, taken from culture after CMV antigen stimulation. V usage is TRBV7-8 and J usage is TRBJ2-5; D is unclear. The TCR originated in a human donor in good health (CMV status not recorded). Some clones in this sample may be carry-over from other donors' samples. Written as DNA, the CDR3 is TGTGCCAGCAGCTTTCTGCATACCCAAGAGACCCAGTACTTC. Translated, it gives CASSFLHTQETQYF.